The rows below give T cell receptor beta chains drawn from one sample of a study of blood T cell repertoires in COVID-19. The protocol was immunoSEQ multiplex PCR, while the TCRdb copy is restricted to in-frame clones and leaves out a portion. The data hold over 200,000 clones, with 88% observed a single time. The material sequenced was PBMCs or T cells enriched from blood (not recorded which). Receptors originate from a woman in her forties with acute COVID-19. CDR3s include the opening cysteine and the closing phenylalanine or tryptophan. The D gene is left open where the match is weak. Clone size is not always given. Where it is, it says once, few, many or a class for expanded clones.

j_gene	v_gene	len	abundance	d_gene	CDR3nt	CDR3aa
TRBJ2-1	TRBV15	16	-	TRBD2	TGTGCCACCAGCAGAGGTATACGGGGGGCCTACAATGAGCAGTTCTTC	CATSRGIRGAYNEQFF
TRBJ2-7	TRBV12-3/TRBV12-4	12	-	-	TGTGCCAGCAGTTTATACGGGGACGAGCAGTACTTC	CASSLYGDEQYF
TRBJ2-1	TRBV7-9	12	-	TRBD1	TGTGCCAGGGGGACAGGGAGAAATGAGCAGTTCTTC	CARGTGRNEQFF
TRBJ2-1	TRBV11-2	16	-	-	TGTGCCAGCAGCCTATTTGACTCGTCCAACTACAATGAGCAGTTCTTC	CASSLFDSSNYNEQFF
TRBJ2-2	TRBV29-1	14	-	TRBD1	TGCAGCGCCGGAGCGGCACAGGGGGCCGGGGAGCTGTTTTTT	CSAGAAQGAGELFF
TRBJ2-1	TRBV27	15	-	TRBD2	TGTGCCAGCAGCCGGACTAGCGGGAATACGAATGAGCAGTTCTTC	CASSRTSGNTNEQFF
TRBJ2-1	TRBV7-2	15	-	TRBD2	TGTGCCAGCACCCCAATGGTAGCGGGCTACAATGAGCAGTTCTTC	CASTPMVAGYNEQFF
TRBJ2-7	TRBV7-2	14	-	-	TGTGCCAGCAGCTTACAGGGTTCGGGTGGTGAGCAGTACTTC	CASSLQGSGGEQYF
TRBJ2-3	TRBV18	18	-	TRBD2	TGTGCCAGCTCACCTTTCGCGGGAGGGGCCCTCAGCACAGATACGCAGTATTTT	CASSPFAGGALSTDTQYF
TRBJ1-6	TRBV6-5	15	once	-	TGTGCCAGCAGCCTTGAGGGGGGGAGAGGTTCACCCCTCCACTTT	CASSLEGGRGSPLHF
TRBJ1-2	TRBV2	17	-	TRBD1	TGTGCCAGCAGTCCAGCCGGGACAGGGTGGAGAGGAGAGGGCTACACCTTC	CASSPAGTGWRGEGYTF
TRBJ1-2	TRBV5-1	14	-	TRBD1	TGCGCCAGCAGCTTGGGACAGGGGGACTATGGCTACACCTTC	CASSLGQGDYGYTF
TRBJ1-3	TRBV12-3/TRBV12-4	12	-	-	TGTGCCAGCAGTTTCACTGGAAACACCATATATTTT	CASSFTGNTIYF
TRBJ2-1	TRBV7-2	15	-	-	TGTGCCAGCAGCCGGCGGGCGCCCTCCTACAATGAGCAGTTCTTC	CASSRRAPSYNEQFF
TRBJ2-1	TRBV25-1	13	-	-	TGTGCCAGCGGGGCAGCTTTTGGCCATGAGCAGTTCTTC	CASGAAFGHEQFF
TRBJ2-5	TRBV7-2	15	-	-	TGTGCCAGCAGCTTTAGACTAGTTGGTCTCGAGACCCAGTACTTC	CASSFRLVGLETQYF
TRBJ2-7	TRBV30	12	-	-	TGTGCCTGGGGGGGGACAATCGACGAGCAGTACTTC	CAWGGTIDEQYF
TRBJ1-2	TRBV7-2	16	-	-	TGTGCCAGCAGCATGGCCACAGGGTCGGCGGACTATGGCTACACCTTC	CASSMATGSADYGYTF
TRBJ2-2	TRBV5-1	16	-	TRBD1	TGCGCCAGCAGCGTGACAGGGTTCGCGAACACCGGGGAGCTGTTTTTT	CASSVTGFANTGELFF
TRBJ2-1	TRBV6-1	15	-	TRBD2	TGTGCCAGCAGTGAATTACGGGGGGGACACAATGAGCAGTTCTTC	CASSELRGGHNEQFF
TRBJ1-5	TRBV13	16	once	TRBD1	TGTGCCAGCAGCACAGGGGGACAGCTTAGCAATCAGCCCCAGCATTTT	CASSTGGQLSNQPQHF
TRBJ2-2	TRBV5-1	14	-	-	TGCGCCAGCAGGGGGCAGGGGAACACCGGGGAGCTGTTTTTT	CASRGQGNTGELFF
TRBJ1-2	TRBV6-2/TRBV6-3	14	-	-	TGTGCCAGCAGTTACGGCAGGGCCCGCTATGGCTACACCTTC	CASSYGRARYGYTF
TRBJ1-4	TRBV7-6	14	-	TRBD1	TGTGCCAGCAGCTTGGACAGGGTGTATGAAAAACTGTTTTTT	CASSLDRVYEKLFF
TRBJ1-4	TRBV5-1	14	-	-	TGCGCCAGCAGCTTGGAACGGGGTGGTGAAAAACTGTTTTTT	CASSLERGGEKLFF
TRBJ1-1	TRBV28	16	-	TRBD1	TGTGCCAGCAGCCGAAGGGGGCTGACAGGGAACACTGAAGCTTTCTTT	CASSRRGLTGNTEAFF
TRBJ2-5	TRBV30	18	-	-	TGTGCCTGGAGTGCCAACCTACTGCTCAGGGGAAATAAAGAGACCCAGTACTTC	CAWSANLLLRGNKETQYF
TRBJ1-2	TRBV6-5	14	-	TRBD1	TGTGCCAGCAGTTACTCGGAGGGGGCGGATGGCTACACCTTC	CASSYSEGADGYTF
TRBJ1-1	TRBV6-2/TRBV6-3	13	-	-	TGTGCCAGCAGTTCCTATATGAACACTGAAGCTTTCTTT	CASSSYMNTEAFF
TRBJ1-1	TRBV5-4	13	-	TRBD1	TGTGCCAGCAGCTTGCAGGGGGGAACTGAAGCTTTCTTT	CASSLQGGTEAFF
TRBJ1-5	TRBV27	14	-	TRBD1	TGTGCCAGCAGCTCCAGGGGGCGAGATCAGCCCCAGCATTTT	CASSSRGRDQPQHF
TRBJ2-2	TRBV9	16	-	TRBD2	TGTGCCAGCAGCCGACTCGGGACTAGCGGCACCGGGGAGCTGTTTTTT	CASSRLGTSGTGELFF
TRBJ2-5	TRBV7-2	15	-	TRBD1	TGTGCCAGCAGCCCCCCCGGGACAGGCCAAGAGACCCAGTACTTC	CASSPPGTGQETQYF
TRBJ1-3	TRBV7-9	16	-	-	TGTGCCAGCAGCTTTGTAGGGGGAAGAGTTGGAAACACCATATATTTT	CASSFVGGRVGNTIYF
TRBJ1-2	TRBV5-4	15	-	TRBD1	TGTGCCAGCTCGGGGGGACAGGGGATCGACTATGGCTACACCTTC	CASSGGQGIDYGYTF
TRBJ2-6	TRBV15	15	-	-	TGTGCCACCAGCGCTGGTAGCTCTGGGGCCAACGTCCTGACTTTC	CATSAGSSGANVLTF
TRBJ2-7	TRBV9	14	-	TRBD2	TGTGCCAGCAGCGCGGGGGGGCGCACCAACGAGCAGTACTTC	CASSAGGRTNEQYF
TRBJ1-4	TRBV30	16	-	TRBD1	TGTGCCTGGAGTCTCGGACAGGGGGCAACTAATGAAAAACTGTTTTTT	CAWSLGQGATNEKLFF
TRBJ1-1	TRBV4-3	14	-	-	TGCGCCAGCAGCCAAGAAACTAGCGTTCCTGAAGCTTTCTTT	CASSQETSVPEAFF
TRBJ2-3	TRBV9	17	-	TRBD2	TGTGCCAGCAGCGGAGTAACGGGTAGCGGGGGTGGAGATACGCAGTATTTT	CASSGVTGSGGGDTQYF
TRBJ2-1	TRBV29-1	13	-	-	TGCAGCGTGTCCCGCCAGAGCTTCGGGGAGCAGTTCTTC	CSVSRQSFGEQFF
TRBJ2-3	TRBV10-2	12	-	-	TGCGCCAGCCAGCAGGGGCCAGATACGCAGTATTTT	CASQQGPDTQYF
TRBJ2-2	TRBV4-2	17	once	TRBD1	TGTGCCAGCAGCCAAGATTTTGGGACAGCAAACACCGGGGAGCTGTTTTTT	CASSQDFGTANTGELFF
TRBJ1-1	TRBV5-1	13	-	-	TGCGCCAGCAGCTTGGACATGAACACTGAAGCTTTCTTT	CASSLDMNTEAFF